A single TCR beta chain is shown here with its context. What it binds is unknown. The V gene lost 2 bases and the J gene lost 1 base, with 15 bases spanning the gap. Germline CDR1 reads MDHEN; CDR2 reads SYDVKM. This CDR3 spans 17 amino acids. The entry originates in a study of cytomegalovirus exposure and HLA in healthy donors. Study overall: About 77 million unique TCRs from HLA-typed donors made up an early data release. Study results and caveats: In vitro data verified three CMV-associated chains as specific for CMV antigens.

PCR amplification relied on 60 Vbeta primers (plus 13 Jbeta primers). TCRdb's copy holds only in-frame clones and misses some; the assay was immunoSEQ multiplex PCR. Of some 130,000 clones listed, 65% to 80% are singletons. Sequences were obtained from PBMCs. V usage is TRBV28 and J usage is TRBJ1-5; D remains unclear. The clonotype was recovered from a woman aged 45-65 years in good health and CMV-seropositive. The CDR3 bases are TGTGCCAGCAGTTTAGGGAGGAGGACCCTCAGCAATCAGCCCCAGCATTTT. Protein product: CASSLGRRTLSNQPQHF. Full variable domain (outside the CDR3, taken from reference TRBV28 and TRBJ1-5): DVKVTQSSRYLVKRTGEKVFLECVQDMDHENMFWYRQDPGLGLRLIYFSYDVKMKEKGDIPEGYSVSREKKERFSLILESASTNQTSMYLCASSLGRRTLSNQPQHFGDGTRLSIL.